Following are 8 T cell receptor beta chains from one sample sequenced in a study of technical replicates of blood from a few donors. Only in-frame clones appear in the TCRdb table, and some are missing; sequencing was by immunoSEQ multiplex PCR. The table records approximately 84,000 clones, roughly 98% of them present only once. Sequenced sample: T cells isolated from PBMCs. The receptor source for this set is a human donor in good health.

The chain has TRBV29-1 and TRBJ2-1; 8 nucleotides line up with TRBD1. Trimming at V came to 0 bases and at J to 7 bases, leaving 17 bases not matched to a gene. Germline values: CDR1 SQVTM, CDR2 ANQGSEA. There are 18 residues in the CDR3. CDR3: CSVEDPLLGDRGGNEQFF. The CDR3 nucleotides are TGCAGCGTTGAAGATCCCCTCCTAGGCGACAGGGGAGGTAATGAGCAGTTCTTC.

J is TRBJ1-1 and V is TRBV5-1, with D possibly being TRBD1 (5 bases). Trimming took off 0 bases at V and 0 bases at J, with 9 bases between the two ends. The CDR3 extends over 15 amino acids. The germline V gene encodes CDR1 SGHRS and CDR2 YFSETQ. In DNA form, the CDR3 reads TGCGCCAGCAGCTTGGTCGGGGGGATGAACACTGAAGCTTTCTTT. The encoded protein is CASSLVGGMNTEAFF.

This chain connects TRBV28 to TRBJ1-2; 9 bases agree with TRBD1. The V and J ends lost 3 bases and 6 bases, in that order; junction bases with no gene match: 8. The CDR3 totals 15 residues. Germline lookup yields CDR1 MDHEN and CDR2 SYDVKM. The CDR3 reads CASSLETGGWNGYTF. DNA of the CDR3: TGTGCCAGCAGTTTGGAGACAGGGGGGTGGAATGGCTACACCTTC.

V gene TRBV11-3 combines with J gene TRBJ1-4; D is ambiguous. The CDR3 loop spans 15 amino acids. Trimming took 1 base from V and 0 from J, leaving 6 bases between them. The germline V gene encodes CDR1 SGHNT and CDR2 YENEEA. CDR3 amino acids: CASSLGQATNEKLFF. The CDR3 nucleotides read TGTGCCAGCAGCTTAGGCCAGGCAACTAATGAAAAACTGTTTTTT. Using reference TRBV11-3 and TRBJ1-4 for the parts outside the CDR3, the full variable domain is EAGVVQSPRYKIIEKKQPVAFWCNPISGHNTLYWYLQNLGQGPELLIRYENEEAVDDSQLPKDRFSAERLKGVDSTLKIQPAELGDSAVYLCASSLGQATNEKLFFGSGTQLSVL.

The V and J genes are TRBV15 and TRBJ2-1; D not certain. V lost 0 bases and J 10 bases, leaving 10 bases between the germline ends. CDR3 size: 13 residues. Germline V gives CDR1 LNHNV, CDR2 YYDKDF (reference sequence). CDR3 sequence reads: CATSRDIPLEQFF. CDR3 sequence (DNA): TGTGCCACCAGCAGAGATATCCCCCTAGAGCAGTTCTTC.

V gene TRBV7-9 combines with J gene TRBJ1-1; TRBD1 matches 7 bases. The V segment lost 4 bases and the J segment 3 bases; nucleotides outside the gene matches: 8. The CDR3 extends over 15 amino acids. CDR1 is SEHNR and CDR2 is FQNEAQ in the germline V gene (reference sequence). This chain's CDR3 is CASSSPTGRYTEAFF. The CDR3, as DNA: TGTGCCAGCAGCTCACCGACAGGGCGGTACACTGAAGCTTTCTTT.

The V call is TRBV28, the J call TRBJ2-7; 7 bases line up with TRBD1. Germline values: CDR1 MDHEN, CDR2 SYDVKM. Losses at the gene ends were 8 bases for V and 3 bases for J; bases not matched to a gene: 7. This CDR3 is 13 amino acids long. Written as DNA, the CDR3 is TGTGCCAGCTCCGGGACAGATTTCTACGAGCAGTACTTC. Encoded protein: CASSGTDFYEQYF.

The J gene is TRBJ1-2, the V gene TRBV27; TRBD1 is a possible D gene (5 bases). V was cut by 2 bases and J by 3 bases, with 10 bases left in between. The CDR3 has 14 amino acids. From germline, CDR1 is MNHEY and CDR2 SMNVEV (reference sequence). CDR3 nucleotides: TGTGCCAGCAGTTTAAGAGGGACTTACTATGGCTACACCTTC. Its protein is CASSLRGTYYGYTF.